A selection of T cell receptor beta chains follows, all from one sample in a study of blood T cells in healthy people across ages. Using its own MiXCR run on the 5' RACE reads, TCRdb lists one record per CDR3 protein. Among roughly 2 million distinct CDR3 sequences, 49% were seen once, and the ten largest hold less than 2.5%. Sample: blood. The receptors stem from a woman aged 40 to 49 in good health. Both conserved end residues are part of each CDR3. The D gene is left open where the match is weak. Clone size, where shown, is once, few, many, or a class for clones that have expanded.

>-|TRBV5-1|many|TRBJ2-1
TGCGCCAGCAGCTTATCGGGGGACTCCTACAATGAGCAGTTCTTC
CASSLSGDSYNEQFF
>-|TRBV12-3/TRBV12-4|-|TRBJ1-2
TGTGCCAGCAGCCGACTCCAAGGGGAAACCTCTTGTGGCTACACCTTC
CASSRLQGETSCGYTF
>-|TRBV5-5|few|TRBJ1-4
TGTGCCAGCAGCTCCGACAGGATTAATGAAAAACTGTTTTTT
CASSSDRINEKLFF
>-|TRBV7-7|-|TRBJ2-1
TGTGCTAGCTCCCCCGGGGCTAGTCTGACTGAGCAGTTCTTC
CASSPGASLTEQFF
>-|TRBV20-1|-|TRBJ1-2
TGCAGTGCTTCTCCAATCGCCCGGGACACTTCCCCAAATTGGGGCTACACCTTC
CSASPIARDTSPNWGYTF
>-|TRBV7-9|few|TRBJ1-2
TGTGCCAGCAGCTTGGATCAGGGGTACTATGGCTACACCTTC
CASSLDQGYYGYTF
>-|TRBV4-3|few|TRBJ2-5
TGCGCCAGCAGCCAGGGGGCCCTAAACCAAGAGACCCAGTACTTC
CASSQGALNQETQYF
>-|TRBV20-1|-|TRBJ2-7
TGCAGTGCTCTATGGGCGACTCAAGAGCAGTACTTC
CSALWATQEQYF
>-|TRBV6-5|few|TRBJ2-1
TGTGCCAGCCGAGCCGGGTTAGACGCCTACAATGAGCAGTTCTTC
CASRAGLDAYNEQFF
>TRBD1|TRBV29-1|once|TRBJ1-2
TGCAGCGTTGAACAGGGACAGGGTGCTGGCTACACCTTC
CSVEQGQGAGYTF
>TRBD2|TRBV5-5|once|TRBJ2-2
TGTGCCAGTCTAGCGGGGGGGCGAACCGGGGAGCTGTTTTTT
CASLAGGRTGELFF
>TRBD1|TRBV27|few|TRBJ2-4
TGTGCCAGCAGTTTAGAGGGGACAGGGGCCCGCAAAAACATTCAGTACTTC
CASSLEGTGARKNIQYF
>-|TRBV6-6|many|TRBJ2-7
TGTGCCAGCAGTACAGGGAACTACGAGCAGTACTTC
CASSTGNYEQYF
>-|TRBV24-1|-|TRBJ2-1
TGTGCCACCAGTGATCCGACAGACAATGAGCAGTTCTTC
CATSDPTDNEQFF
>TRBD2|TRBV6-2/TRBV6-3|few|TRBJ2-1
TGTGCCAGCAGTTCGTACAATAGCGGGGGTACCTACAATGAGCAGTTCTTC
CASSSYNSGGTYNEQFF
>-|TRBV5-6|-|TRBJ2-6
TGTGCCAGCAGCAGAGACATCCTCTCTGGGGCCAACGTCCTGACTTTC
CASSRDILSGANVLTF
>-|TRBV4-1|-|TRBJ1-2
TGCGCCAGCAGCCTACAACCTAAATATGGCTACACCTTC
CASSLQPKYGYTF
>-|TRBV20-1|once|TRBJ1-3
TGCAGTGCTAGAGGAGAGTCCGGCACCATATATTTT
CSARGESGTIYF
>TRBD2|TRBV7-2|few|TRBJ2-1
TGTGCCAGCAGCTTAGCGGCCGGGGTAGCGGGGGTACGCGAGCAGTTCTTC
CASSLAAGVAGVREQFF
>-|TRBV5-1|-|TRBJ2-3
TGCGCCAGCAGTTCCCAGCCGGGACTTACGCTTACAGATACGCAGTATTTT
CASSSQPGLTLTDTQYF
>-|TRBV2|-|TRBJ2-1
TGTGCCAGCAGTGAAGAGAGAGCAGGCCTGGGAGTTTACAATGAGCAGTTCTTC
CASSEERAGLGVYNEQFF
>-|TRBV6-1|few|TRBJ1-4
TGTGCCAGCAGTGGACATATTTCCGCAACTAATGAAAAACTGTTTTTT
CASSGHISATNEKLFF
>-|TRBV15|-|TRBJ2-5
TGTGCCACCAGCGGGGCATTCCAAGAGACCCAGTACTTC
CATSGAFQETQYF
>-|TRBV7-2|many|TRBJ2-7
TGCGCCAGCAGCTTGGGGTTTTACGAGCAGTACTTC
CASSLGFYEQYF
>-|TRBV5-6|once|TRBJ2-7
TGTGCCAGCATCCTCGGTTTCGGGGACAATGAGCAGTACTTC
CASILGFGDNEQYF
>TRBD1|TRBV20-1|-|TRBJ1-2
TGCAGTGCTAGAGATTCCCGACAGGGCTATGGCTACACCTTC
CSARDSRQGYGYTF
>-|TRBV7-9|-|TRBJ2-3
TGTGCCAGCAGGTTCCGGGCCTTAGCAGATACGCAGTATTTT
CASRFRALADTQYF